Sequencing of this T cell receptor beta chain was carried out in a study of blood T cell repertoires in COVID-19. Study information: The United States, Italy and Spain supplied acute and convalescent COVID-19 samples.

Authors' data handling: Scientists estimated how many nucleated cells there were by amplifying reference gene primers. Repertoires were generated with immunoSEQ multiplex PCR, while TCRdb's copy carries only in-frame clones and drops some. That table gives V, J and clone size, and the DNA gave D and trimming. The table includes over 110,000 clones, 84% detected once. Germline CDR1 is SGHNT and CDR2 is YENEEA. Trimming stripped 0 bases from V and 5 bases from J, with 7 bases between. The CDR3 extends over 14 amino acids. Sequenced: PBMCs or T cells enriched from blood (not recorded which). The clonotype originates from a man aged 50-60 years in a cohort exposed to, infected with or recovered from COVID-19 (not recorded which). The chain recombines TRBV11-3 with TRBJ2-2; no firm D call. The CDR3 here is CASSLETGTGELFF. The CDR3 DNA reads as TGTGCCAGCAGCTTAGAAACCGGGACCGGGGAGCTGTTTTTT. Looking up the rest from reference TRBV11-3 and TRBJ2-2 gives the full variable domain: EAGVVQSPRYKIIEKKQPVAFWCNPISGHNTLYWYLQNLGQGPELLIRYENEEAVDDSQLPKDRFSAERLKGVDSTLKIQPAELGDSAVYLCASSLETGTGELFFGEGSRLTVL.